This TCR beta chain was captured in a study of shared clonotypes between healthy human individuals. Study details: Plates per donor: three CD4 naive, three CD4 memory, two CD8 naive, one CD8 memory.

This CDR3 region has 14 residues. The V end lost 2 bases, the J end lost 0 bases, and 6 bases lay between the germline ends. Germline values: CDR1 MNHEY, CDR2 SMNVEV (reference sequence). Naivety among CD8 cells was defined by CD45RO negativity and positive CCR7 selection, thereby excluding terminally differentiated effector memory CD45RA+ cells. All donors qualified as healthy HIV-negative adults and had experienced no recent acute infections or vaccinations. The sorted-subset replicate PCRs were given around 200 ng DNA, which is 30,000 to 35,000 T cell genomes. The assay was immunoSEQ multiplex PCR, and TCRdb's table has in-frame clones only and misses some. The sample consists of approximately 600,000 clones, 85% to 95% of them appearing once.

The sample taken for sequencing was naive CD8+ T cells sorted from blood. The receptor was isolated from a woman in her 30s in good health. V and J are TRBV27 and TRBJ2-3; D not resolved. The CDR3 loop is CASSLGVSTDTQYF. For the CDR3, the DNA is TGTGCCAGCAGTTTAGGGGTTAGCACAGATACGCAGTATTTT.